In this sample, the clone carrying this T cell receptor (beta chain) turned up a few times. Because the library targeted alpha chains, this beta chain is an off-target read whose size means little. The data stem from a study of spatial heterogeneity in lung cancer. As for the study in general: A consistent excess of beta-chain over alpha-chain sequences was detected.

MiXCR, applied by TCRdb to the 5' RACE reads, yields one record per CDR3 protein. Seen here are fewer than 300 distinct CDR3 sequences, over 9.5% observed once, and the top ten hold roughly a third. The V gene lost 2 bases and the J gene lost 4 bases, with 3 bases spanning the gap. Looked up from germline, CDR1 is KGHSH and CDR2 is LQKENI. CDR3 length: 11 amino acids. Described time point: sample taken at primary tumor resection. From tumor, nontumor lung or frozen PBMC, whole RNA was taken unsorted for sequencing. The chain combines TRBV18 with TRBJ2-7; no definite D call. The sequence was collected from a male donor with early-stage non-small cell lung cancer. Sequencing was performed on normal lung tissue next to the tumor, taken at surgery. The CDR3 loop reads CASSPGYEQYF. The CDR3 bases are TGTGCCAGCTCACCAGGGTACGAGCAGTACTTC.